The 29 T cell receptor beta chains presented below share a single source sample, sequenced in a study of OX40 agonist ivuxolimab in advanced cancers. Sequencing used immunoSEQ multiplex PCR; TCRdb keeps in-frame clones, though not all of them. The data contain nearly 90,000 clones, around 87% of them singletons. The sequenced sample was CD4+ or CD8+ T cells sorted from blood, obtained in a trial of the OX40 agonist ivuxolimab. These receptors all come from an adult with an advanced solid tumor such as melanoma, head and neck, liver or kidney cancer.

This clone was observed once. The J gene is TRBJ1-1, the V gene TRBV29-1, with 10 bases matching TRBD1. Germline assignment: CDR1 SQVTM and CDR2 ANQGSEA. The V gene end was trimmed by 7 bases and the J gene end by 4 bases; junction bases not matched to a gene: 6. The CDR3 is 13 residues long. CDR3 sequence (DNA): TGCAGCGGGGGACAGGGGCAAATCACTGAAGCTTTCTTT. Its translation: CSGGQGQITEAFF.

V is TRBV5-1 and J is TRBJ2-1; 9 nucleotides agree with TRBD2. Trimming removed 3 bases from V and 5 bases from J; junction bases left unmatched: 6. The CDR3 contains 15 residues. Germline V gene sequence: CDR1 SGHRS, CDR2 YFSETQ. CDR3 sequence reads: CASSSSSGVNNEQFF. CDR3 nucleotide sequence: TGCGCCAGCAGCTCCTCTAGCGGGGTTAACAATGAGCAGTTCTTC.

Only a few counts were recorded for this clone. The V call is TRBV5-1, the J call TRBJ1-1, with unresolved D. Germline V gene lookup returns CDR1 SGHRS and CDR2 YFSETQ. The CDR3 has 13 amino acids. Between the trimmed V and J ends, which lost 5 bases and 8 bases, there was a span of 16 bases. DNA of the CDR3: TGCGCCAGCAGAAAAGATGGGGAGGCGGAAGCTTTCTTT. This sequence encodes CASRKDGEAEAFF.

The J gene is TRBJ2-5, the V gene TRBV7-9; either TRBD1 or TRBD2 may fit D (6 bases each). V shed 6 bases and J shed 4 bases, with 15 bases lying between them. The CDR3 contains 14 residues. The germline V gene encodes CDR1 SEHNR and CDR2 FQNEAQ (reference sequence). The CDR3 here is CASREAGGRETQYF. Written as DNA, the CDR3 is TGTGCCAGCAGAGAAGCCGGGGGCAGAGAGACCCAGTACTTC.

CDR3 coding DNA: TGTGCCAGTAGTATTTCGAGGGAGAACTATGGCTACACCTTC. This codes for CASSISRENYGYTF. This rearrangement joins TRBV19 to TRBJ1-2; unclear D gene. Germline CDR1 and CDR2: LNHDA and SQIVND (reference sequence). The ends were cut back, 3 bases at V and 2 bases at J, with 10 bases in the middle. The CDR3 has 14 residues.

The CDR3 loop is CASSLEVTNTEAFF. CDR3 nucleotide sequence: TGTGCCAGCAGCTTAGAGGTCACGAACACTGAAGCTTTCTTT. The chain has TRBV11-1 and TRBJ1-1; D is unclear. The V gene's germline CDR1 is SGHAT and CDR2 FQDESV (reference sequence). The CDR3 sequence is 14 residues long. Trimming left V 1 base short and J 1 base short, with 7 bases between.

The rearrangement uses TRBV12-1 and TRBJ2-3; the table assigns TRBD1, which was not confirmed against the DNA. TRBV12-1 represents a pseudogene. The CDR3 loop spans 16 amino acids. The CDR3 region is CASSSGQGPYTDTQYF. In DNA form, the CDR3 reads TGTGCCAGCAGCTCCGGACAGGGGCCTTACACAGATACGCAGTATTTT.

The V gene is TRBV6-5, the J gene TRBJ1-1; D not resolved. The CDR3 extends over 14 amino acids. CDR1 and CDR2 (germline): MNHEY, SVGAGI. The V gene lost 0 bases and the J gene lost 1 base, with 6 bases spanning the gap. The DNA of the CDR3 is TGTGCCAGCAGTTACTCGGGCTGGAACACTGAAGCTTTCTTT. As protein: CASSYSGWNTEAFF.

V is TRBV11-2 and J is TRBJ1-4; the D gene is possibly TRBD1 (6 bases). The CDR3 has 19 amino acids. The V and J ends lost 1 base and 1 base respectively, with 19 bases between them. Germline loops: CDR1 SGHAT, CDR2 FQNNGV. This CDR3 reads CASSLGGLWSQGTNEKLFF. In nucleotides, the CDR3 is TGTGCCAGCAGCTTAGGTGGCTTATGGTCACAGGGAACTAATGAAAAACTGTTTTTT.

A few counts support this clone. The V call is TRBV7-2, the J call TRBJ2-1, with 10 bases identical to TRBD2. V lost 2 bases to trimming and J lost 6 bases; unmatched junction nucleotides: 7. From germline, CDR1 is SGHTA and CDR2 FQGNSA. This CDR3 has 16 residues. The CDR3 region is CASSLRAASGGNEQFF. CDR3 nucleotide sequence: TGTGCCAGCAGCTTACGAGCGGCTAGCGGGGGCAATGAGCAGTTCTTC.

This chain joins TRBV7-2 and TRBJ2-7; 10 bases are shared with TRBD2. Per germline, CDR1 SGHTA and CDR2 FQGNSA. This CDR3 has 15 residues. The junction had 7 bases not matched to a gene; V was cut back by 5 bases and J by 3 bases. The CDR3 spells CASSPRLAGHYEQYF. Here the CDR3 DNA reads TGTGCCAGCAGCCCGCGACTAGCGGGCCACTACGAGCAGTACTTC.

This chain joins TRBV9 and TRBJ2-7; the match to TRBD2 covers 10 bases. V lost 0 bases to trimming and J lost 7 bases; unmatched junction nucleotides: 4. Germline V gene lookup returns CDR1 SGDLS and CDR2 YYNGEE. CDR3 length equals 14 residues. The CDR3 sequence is CASSVVVSGGEQYF. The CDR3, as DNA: TGTGCCAGCAGCGTAGTGGTTAGCGGGGGGGAGCAGTACTTC.

The CDR3 reads CACNLGLPAETQYF. The CDR3 DNA sequence: TGTGCCTGCAACCTTGGACTCCCCGCGGAGACCCAGTACTTC. The V and J genes are TRBV30 and TRBJ2-5; tentative D call: TRBD2 (5 bases). The germline gives CDR1 GTSNPN, CDR2 SVGIG (reference sequence). The CDR3 consists of 14 residues. V was cut by 6 bases and J by 5 bases, with 19 bases left in between.

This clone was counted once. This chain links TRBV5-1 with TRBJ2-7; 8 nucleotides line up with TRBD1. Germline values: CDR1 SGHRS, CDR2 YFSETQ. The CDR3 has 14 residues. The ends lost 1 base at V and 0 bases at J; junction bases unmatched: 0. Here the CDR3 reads CASSLQGASYEQYF. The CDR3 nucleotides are TGCGCCAGCAGCTTGCAGGGGGCCTCCTACGAGCAGTACTTC.

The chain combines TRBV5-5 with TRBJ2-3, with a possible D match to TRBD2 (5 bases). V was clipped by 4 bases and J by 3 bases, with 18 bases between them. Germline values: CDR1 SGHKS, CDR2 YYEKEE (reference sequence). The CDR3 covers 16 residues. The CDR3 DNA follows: TGTGCCAGCAGCCCCGTTACGTTGGGCGGGACAGATACGCAGTATTTT. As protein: CASSPVTLGGTDTQYF.

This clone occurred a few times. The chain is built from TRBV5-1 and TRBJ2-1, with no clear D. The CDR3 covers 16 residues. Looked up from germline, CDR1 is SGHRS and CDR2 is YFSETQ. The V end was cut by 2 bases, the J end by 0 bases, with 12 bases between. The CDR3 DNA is TGCGCCAGCAGCTTTAGAGAACCCCGCTCCTACAATGAGCAGTTCTTC. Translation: CASSFREPRSYNEQFF.

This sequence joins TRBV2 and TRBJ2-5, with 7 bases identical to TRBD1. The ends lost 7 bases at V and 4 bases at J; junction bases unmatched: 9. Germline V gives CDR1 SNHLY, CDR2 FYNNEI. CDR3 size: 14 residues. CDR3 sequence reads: CASIRQGPGETQYF. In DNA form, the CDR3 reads TGTGCCAGCATTCGACAGGGCCCTGGAGAGACCCAGTACTTC.

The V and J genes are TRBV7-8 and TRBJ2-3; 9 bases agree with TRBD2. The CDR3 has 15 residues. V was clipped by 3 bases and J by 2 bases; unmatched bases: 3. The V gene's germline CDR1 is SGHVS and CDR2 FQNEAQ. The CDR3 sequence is CASSFAGGVTDTQYF. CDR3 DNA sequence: TGTGCCAGCAGCTTCGCGGGGGGGGTCACAGATACGCAGTATTTT.

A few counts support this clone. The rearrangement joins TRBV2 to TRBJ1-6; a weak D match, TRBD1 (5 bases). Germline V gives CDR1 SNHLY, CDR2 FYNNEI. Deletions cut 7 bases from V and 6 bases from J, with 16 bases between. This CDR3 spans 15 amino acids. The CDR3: CASNLFPGTNSPLHF. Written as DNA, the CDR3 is TGTGCCAGCAACCTGTTTCCAGGGACTAATTCACCCCTCCACTTT.

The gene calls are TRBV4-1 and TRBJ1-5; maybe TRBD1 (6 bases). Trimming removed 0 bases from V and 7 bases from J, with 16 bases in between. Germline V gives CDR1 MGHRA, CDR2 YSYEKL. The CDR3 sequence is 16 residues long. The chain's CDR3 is CASSQEGRGGLQPQHF. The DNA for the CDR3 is TGCGCCAGCAGCCAAGAGGGGCGAGGGGGATTGCAGCCCCAGCATTTT.

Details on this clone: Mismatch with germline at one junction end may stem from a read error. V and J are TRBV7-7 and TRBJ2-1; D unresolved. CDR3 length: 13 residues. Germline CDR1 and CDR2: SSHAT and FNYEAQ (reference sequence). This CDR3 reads CASSLDVGDEQFF. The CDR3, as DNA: TGTGCTAGCAGCCTGGATGTTGGGGATGAGCAGTTCTTC.

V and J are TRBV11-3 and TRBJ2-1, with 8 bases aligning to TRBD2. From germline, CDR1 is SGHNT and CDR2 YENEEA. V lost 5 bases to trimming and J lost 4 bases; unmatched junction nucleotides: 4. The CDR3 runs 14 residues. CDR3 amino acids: CASSLSGSYNEQFF. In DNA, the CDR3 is TGTGCCAGCAGCCTCAGCGGGAGTTACAATGAGCAGTTCTTC. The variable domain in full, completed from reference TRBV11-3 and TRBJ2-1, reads EAGVVQSPRYKIIEKKQPVAFWCNPISGHNTLYWYLQNLGQGPELLIRYENEEAVDDSQLPKDRFSAERLKGVDSTLKIQPAELGDSAVYLCASSLSGSYNEQFFGPGTRLTVL.

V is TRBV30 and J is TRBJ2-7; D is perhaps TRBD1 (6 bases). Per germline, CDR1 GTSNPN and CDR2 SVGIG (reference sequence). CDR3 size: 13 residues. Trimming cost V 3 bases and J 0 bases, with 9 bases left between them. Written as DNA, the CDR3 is TGTGCCTGGAGGCAGGGGCCCTCCTACGAGCAGTACTTC. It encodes CAWRQGPSYEQYF.

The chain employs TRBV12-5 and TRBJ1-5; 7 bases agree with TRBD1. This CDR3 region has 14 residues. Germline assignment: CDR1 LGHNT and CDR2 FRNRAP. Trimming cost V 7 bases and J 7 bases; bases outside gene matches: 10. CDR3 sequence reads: CASAGTVSSQPQHF. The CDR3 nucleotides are TGTGCTAGTGCCGGGACAGTTAGTAGCCAGCCCCAGCATTTT.

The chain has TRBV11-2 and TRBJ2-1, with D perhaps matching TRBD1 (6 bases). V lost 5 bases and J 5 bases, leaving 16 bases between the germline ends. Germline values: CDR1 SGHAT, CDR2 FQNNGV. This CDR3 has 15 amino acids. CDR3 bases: TGTGCCAGCAGCAGTACCGGGACACGAGACAATGAGCAGTTCTTC. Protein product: CASSSTGTRDNEQFF.

The CDR3 protein is CASSRSSYNEQFF. CDR3 nucleotides: TGTGCCAGCAGCCGGAGCTCCTACAATGAGCAGTTCTTC. This chain connects TRBV7-9 to TRBJ2-1; D gene uncertain. The germline V gene has CDR1 SEHNR and CDR2 FQNEAQ (reference sequence). The CDR3 runs to 13 residues. Trimming left V 5 bases short and J 0 bases short, with 5 bases between.

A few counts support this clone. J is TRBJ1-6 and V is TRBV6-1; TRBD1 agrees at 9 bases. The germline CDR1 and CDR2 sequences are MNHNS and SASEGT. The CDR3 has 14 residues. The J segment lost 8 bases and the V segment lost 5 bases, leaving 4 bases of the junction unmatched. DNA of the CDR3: TGTGCCAGCAGTAGGGGACAGGGAGATTCACCCCTCCACTTT. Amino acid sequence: CASSRGQGDSPLHF.

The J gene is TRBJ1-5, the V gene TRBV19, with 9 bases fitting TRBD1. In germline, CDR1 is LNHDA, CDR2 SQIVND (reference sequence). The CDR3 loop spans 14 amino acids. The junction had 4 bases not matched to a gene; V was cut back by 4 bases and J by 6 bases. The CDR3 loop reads CASSNDRGSQPQHF. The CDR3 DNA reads TGTGCCAGTAGTAATGACAGGGGGAGTCAGCCCCAGCATTTT.

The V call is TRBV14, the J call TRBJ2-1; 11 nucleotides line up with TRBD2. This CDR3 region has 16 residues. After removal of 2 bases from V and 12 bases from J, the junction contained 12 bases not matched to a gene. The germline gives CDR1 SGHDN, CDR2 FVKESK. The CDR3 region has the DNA TGTGCCAGCAGCCAATTCGGACTAGCGGGCGCCCCCGGGCAGTTCTTC. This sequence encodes CASSQFGLAGAPGQFF.